This T cell receptor (beta chain) was sequenced in a study of shared clonotypes between healthy human individuals. The data were produced by immunoSEQ multiplex PCR, yet TCRdb's version contains in-frame clones alone and is incomplete. The data show over 950,000 clones, with around three quarters seen just once and 0.89% held by the top ten. The germline V gene encodes CDR1 GTSNPN and CDR2 SVGIG (reference sequence). V lost 1 base to trimming and J lost 6 bases, with 12 bases between them. This CDR3 region has 13 residues. Healthy adults negative for HIV, lacking recent acute infections or vaccinations, served as donors. Splitting the CD4+ cells yielded a CD45RA+ naive subset and a CD45RA-negative memory subset.

The sequencing input was memory CD4+ T cells from PBMCs. Subset specified: CD45RA-negative fraction. This sequence joins TRBV30 and TRBJ2-5; tentatively, D is TRBD1 (6 bases). This clonotype was sampled from a man younger than 30 in good health. Some clones in this sample may be carry-over from other donors' samples. The CDR3 DNA reads as TGTGCCTGGAGTGCCACATGGGGGCAGACCCAGTACTTC. This gives the protein CAWSATWGQTQYF.